These 32 T cell receptor beta chains were sequenced from one sample in a study of blood T cell repertoires in COVID-19. Assay used: immunoSEQ multiplex PCR; TCRdb lists only in-frame clones, some missing. The repertoire holds 150,000 to 200,000 clones, 75% to 85% seen once, with about a tenth in the top ten. Sequencing was performed on peripheral blood. The receptors shown here come from a human donor in a cohort sampled during active COVID-19.

This clone was picked up one time. The V call is TRBV11-2, the J call TRBJ1-1; tentatively, D is TRBD1 (5 bases). The V gene's germline CDR1 is SGHAT and CDR2 FQNNGV. V was shortened by 5 bases and J by 1 base, with 17 bases between the two germline ends. This CDR3 is built from 16 residues. The CDR3 DNA follows: TGTGCCAGCAGCCTCGGACGGGGGGGAAGGAACACTGAAGCTTTCTTT. It is translated as CASSLGRGGRNTEAFF.

The chain recombines TRBV5-4 with TRBJ1-2; D unclear. The CDR3 covers 12 residues. V was pared by 9 bases and J by 2 bases, with 11 bases between. Germline values: CDR1 SGHNT, CDR2 YYREEE (reference sequence). The CDR3 spells CATLDKNYGYTF. CDR3 bases: TGTGCCACCCTCGACAAGAACTATGGCTACACCTTC.

This rearrangement joins TRBV2 to TRBJ2-3; the D gene is possibly TRBD1 (5 bases). Trimming took off 11 bases at V and 0 bases at J, with 9 bases between the two ends. From germline, CDR1 is SNHLY and CDR2 FYNNEI. The CDR3 spans 12 residues. In DNA, the CDR3 is TGTGCCGGGGCTTCTAGCACAGATACGCAGTATTTT. Protein product: CAGASSTDTQYF.

This clone was seen once. The gene calls are TRBV19 and TRBJ1-1; a weak D match, TRBD1 (6 bases). Germline V lookup: CDR1 LNHDA, CDR2 SQIVND (reference sequence). The CDR3 is 14 residues long. Trimming cost V 5 bases and J 5 bases, with 15 bases left between them. CDR3 sequence (DNA): TGTGCCAGTAGTGTCGGACAGAGCGGTACTGAAGCTTTCTTT. It codes for CASSVGQSGTEAFF.

DNA for the CDR3: TGCGCCAGCAGCCCCGGGCTAGCCCTCCTCGAGCAGTACTTC. It codes for CASSPGLALLEQYF. J is TRBJ2-7 and V is TRBV10-1, with D possibly TRBD2 on 5 matching bases. The CDR3 totals 14 residues. Germline assignment: CDR1 WNHNN and CDR2 SYGVQD (reference sequence). Trimming pared 6 bases from V and 6 bases from J, leaving 18 bases between.

The genes are TRBV9 and TRBJ2-6, with D possibly TRBD2 on 6 matching bases. V lost 4 bases to trimming and J lost 2 bases, with 13 bases between them. The CDR3 has 16 residues. In germline, CDR1 is SGDLS, CDR2 YYNGEE. CDR3 bases: TGTGCCAGCAGCTCCCCTCGGGGGACTGGGGCCAACGTCCTGACTTTC. Translated, it gives CASSSPRGTGANVLTF.

The chain employs TRBV19 and TRBJ1-1; unclear D gene. This CDR3 has 12 amino acids. V was shortened by 6 bases and J by 1 base, with 6 bases between the two germline ends. CDR1 is LNHDA and CDR2 is SQIVND in the germline V gene (reference sequence). CDR3 nucleotide sequence: TGTGCCAGTAGCCCAAAGAACACTGAAGCTTTCTTT. It codes for CASSPKNTEAFF.

For this clone: One end of the junction does not line up with germline, which may come from a read error. The sample contains more than one DNA sequence encoding this CDR3. The chain joins TRBV7-9 to TRBJ1-2; 8 bases fit TRBD1. Germline CDR1 SEHNR, CDR2 FQNEAQ (reference sequence). The CDR3 is 18 amino acids. In DNA, the CDR3 is TGTGCCAGCAGCCCACCCTTAGAGACAGGGGCCCTCCGCGAGGGCTACACCTTT. Translating it yields CASSPPLETGALREGYTF.

Note on this clone: At the DNA level, this CDR3 is encoded by other sequences in the same sample as well. V and J are TRBV28 and TRBJ1-5; D call uncertain. V was clipped by 3 bases and J by 4 bases, with 10 bases between them. From germline, CDR1 is MDHEN and CDR2 SYDVKM. This CDR3 is built from 14 residues. This chain's CDR3 is CASSLRRLNQPQHF. The CDR3 DNA is TGTGCCAGCAGTTTGCGGCGTCTTAATCAGCCCCAGCATTTT.

The chain is built from TRBV5-6 and TRBJ2-7; 13 positions agree with TRBD2. This CDR3 contains 17 residues. Germline V CDR1 and CDR2: SGHDT, YYEEEE. The J segment lost 4 bases and the V segment lost 1 base, leaving 8 bases of the junction unmatched. The CDR3 sequence is CASSLLGSLAGGYEQYF. CDR3 DNA: TGTGCCAGCAGCTTGCTGGGATCACTAGCGGGAGGGTACGAGCAGTACTTC.

The genes are TRBV5-4 and TRBJ2-3; possibly TRBD2 for D (5 bases). The CDR3 has 13 residues. Germline loops: CDR1 SGHNT, CDR2 YYREEE (reference sequence). The ends were cut back, 3 bases at V and 4 bases at J, with 9 bases in the middle. For the CDR3, the DNA is TGTGCCAGCAGCTCTAAGGAGGCAGATACGCAGTATTTT. Its protein is CASSSKEADTQYF.

The chain carries TRBV14 and TRBJ2-7, with TRBD1 identical over 7 bases. CDR1 and CDR2 (germline): SGHDN, FVKESK. This CDR3 is built from 16 residues. Trimming took 1 base from V and 0 from J; bases not matched to a gene: 6. In DNA, the CDR3 is TGTGCCAGCAGCCAAGCAACAGGGGCCTCCTCCTACGAGCAGTACTTC. Protein sequence: CASSQATGASSYEQYF. The entire variable domain, with the rest obtained from reference TRBV14 and TRBJ2-7, is as follows: EAGVTQFPSHSVIEKGQTVTLRCDPISGHDNLYWYRRVMGKEIKFLLHFVKESKQDESGMPNNRFLAERTGGTYSTLKVQPAELEDSGVYFCASSQATGASSYEQYFGPGTRLTVT.

The rearrangement links TRBV2 to TRBJ2-2, with D unresolved. The CDR3 runs to 14 residues. Germline CDR1 reads SNHLY; CDR2 reads FYNNEI. Trimming took 10 bases from V and 1 from J, leaving 13 bases between them. The CDR3 DNA reads TGTGCCATCGTCCCGCGGTGGAACACCGGGGAGCTGTTTTTT. It translates to CAIVPRWNTGELFF. Full variable domain (remainder filled in from reference TRBV2 and TRBJ2-2): EPEVTQTPSHQVTQMGQEVILRCVPISNHLYFYWYRQILGQKVEFLVSFYNNEISEKSEIFDDQFSVERPDGSNFTLKIRSTKLEDSAMYFCAIVPRWNTGELFFGEGSRLTVL.

This clone turned up a few times. The rearrangement uses TRBV6-6 and TRBJ1-2; no clear D. Germline loops: CDR1 MNHNY, CDR2 SVGAGI (reference sequence). The CDR3 consists of 14 residues. Between the trimmed V and J ends, which lost 4 bases and 1 base, there was a span of 10 bases. CDR3 residues: CASSFSTFNYGYTF. CDR3 DNA: TGTGCCAGCAGTTTTTCGACATTTAACTATGGCTACACCTTC.

The gene calls are TRBV19 and TRBJ1-2; D is unclear. This CDR3 has 13 residues. Germline CDR1 and CDR2: LNHDA and SQIVND (reference sequence). Trimming stripped 3 bases from V and 4 bases from J, with 9 bases between. CDR3 sequence reads: CASSMAGPYGYTF. CDR3 coding DNA: TGTGCCAGTAGTATGGCAGGCCCCTATGGCTACACCTTC.

The chain is built from TRBV19 and TRBJ2-1, with TRBD1 identical over 7 bases. The CDR3 sequence is 17 residues long. The V gene end was trimmed by 5 bases and the J gene end by 4 bases; junction bases not matched to a gene: 14. The germline V gene has CDR1 LNHDA and CDR2 SQIVND (reference sequence). CDR3 region: CASSPLLGGRGYNEQFF. The DNA for the CDR3 is TGTGCCAGTAGTCCACTGTTAGGGGGCAGGGGTTACAATGAGCAGTTCTTC.

V usage is TRBV11-1 and J usage is TRBJ2-2; TRBD2 aligns across 7 bases. Trimming took 9 bases from V and 3 from J; bases not matched to a gene: 7. CDR3 length equals 14 residues. The germline V gene has CDR1 SGHAT and CDR2 FQDESV (reference sequence). CDR3 protein: CARLGRADTGELFF. CDR3 sequence (DNA): TGTGCCAGGTTGGGGAGGGCCGACACCGGGGAGCTGTTTTTT. The whole variable domain, filled in from reference TRBV11-1 and TRBJ2-2, reads EAEVAQSPRYKITEKSQAVAFWCDPISGHATLYWYRQILGQGPELLVQFQDESVVDDSQLPKDRFSAERLKGVDSTLKIQPAELGDSAMYLCARLGRADTGELFFGEGSRLTVL.

V usage is TRBV18 and J usage is TRBJ2-1; 8 positions agree with TRBD1. Germline V lookup: CDR1 KGHSH, CDR2 LQKENI. The CDR3 is made up of 16 amino acids. J was trimmed by 7 bases and V by 2 bases; bases with no gene match: 10. CDR3 sequence: CASSPVTGVRLNEQFF. DNA for the CDR3: TGTGCCAGCTCACCAGTGACAGGGGTCAGGTTGAATGAGCAGTTCTTC.

This chain joins TRBV6-6 and TRBJ2-7, with TRBD2 as a possible D gene (6 bases). V was shortened by 6 bases and J by 1 base, with 13 bases between the two germline ends. Per the germline V gene, CDR1 is MNHNY and CDR2 is SVGAGI (reference sequence). This CDR3 is 14 amino acids long. The CDR3 coding sequence is TGTGCCAGCAGAAGTCCGGGAGTATCCTACGAGCAGTACTTC. Residues: CASRSPGVSYEQYF.

The chain uses TRBV19 and TRBJ2-7, with D uncertain. The V gene's germline CDR1 is LNHDA and CDR2 SQIVND (reference sequence). The CDR3 runs 14 residues. V lost 3 bases and J 1 base, leaving 10 bases between the germline ends. The CDR3 coding sequence is TGTGCCAGTAGTATGGAAGGCAGGTCCTACGAGCAGTACTTC. Amino acids: CASSMEGRSYEQYF.

The chain recombines TRBV19 with TRBJ1-1; D might be TRBD1 (6 bases). The CDR3 runs to 13 residues. V was clipped by 7 bases and J by 8 bases, with 17 bases between them. Germline values: CDR1 LNHDA, CDR2 SQIVND (reference sequence). CDR3 sequence (DNA): TGTGCCAGTACCCGAGGACAGTCAACGGAAGCTTTCTTT. Its protein product is CASTRGQSTEAFF. Filled out from reference TRBV19 and TRBJ1-1, the complete variable domain reads DGGITQSPKYLFRKEGQNVTLSCEQNLNHDAMYWYRQDPGQGLRLIYYSQIVNDFQKGDIAEGYSVSREKKESFPLTVTSAQKNPTAFYLCASTRGQSTEAFFGQGTRLTVV.

The chain recombines TRBV6-2 or TRBV6-3 with TRBJ1-4; possible D gene TRBD1, 6 bases. The CDR3 has 13 residues. Germline V gene lookup returns CDR1 MNHEY and CDR2 SVGEGT. Deletions cut 0 bases from V and 14 bases from J, with 13 bases between. The CDR3 DNA is TGTGCCAGCAGTTACTCAGGACAGTCAAACCTGTTTTTT. Protein: CASSYSGQSNLFF.

The chain recombines TRBV4-3 with TRBJ2-7; D might be TRBD1 (6 bases). Germline V gene sequence: CDR1 LGHNA, CDR2 YSLEER. V dropped 1 base and J dropped 1 base, with 14 bases sitting between them. There are 16 residues in the CDR3. CDR3 in amino acids: CASSQVWDKPSYEQYF. In DNA form, the CDR3 reads TGCGCCAGCAGCCAAGTTTGGGACAAACCTTCCTACGAGCAGTACTTC.

There are many counts of this clone. This chain links TRBV4-1 with TRBJ1-5, with D maybe TRBD1 (6 bases). V was shortened by 0 bases and J by 6 bases, with 15 bases between the two germline ends. CDR3 size: 16 residues. Looked up from germline, CDR1 is MGHRA and CDR2 is YSYEKL. This CDR3 is CASSQDGGAVRQPQHF. The CDR3 bases are TGCGCCAGCAGCCAAGATGGGGGGGCAGTTCGTCAGCCCCAGCATTTT.

The CDR3 loop is CASSQSPGQAIGSYNEQFF. Written as DNA, the CDR3 is TGCGCCAGCAGTCAATCCCCCGGACAGGCAATCGGCTCCTACAATGAGCAGTTCTTC. The rearrangement links TRBV23-1 to TRBJ2-1; 7 nucleotides align to TRBD1. TRBV23-1 qualifies as an ORF whose function is uncertain. J gave up 0 bases and V 0 bases, and 11 bases lay outside the gene matches. The CDR3 totals 19 residues.

V gene TRBV30 combines with J gene TRBJ2-5; no firm D call. The CDR3 contains 10 residues. Germline-derived CDR1 and CDR2 are GTSNPN and SVGIG (reference sequence). Trimming shortened V by 2 bases and J by 5 bases, and 3 bases separated the two germline ends. The DNA of the CDR3 is TGTGCCTGGAGTAGCGAGACCCAGTACTTC. This encodes CAWSSETQYF.

This clone has a handful of counts. The chain joins TRBV10-2 to TRBJ1-2; TRBD1 agrees at 12 bases. The J segment lost 1 base and the V segment lost 6 bases, leaving 12 bases of the junction unmatched. The germline gives CDR1 WSHSY, CDR2 SAAADI. The CDR3 is made up of 18 amino acids. The CDR3 is CASRTGTGGVRYNYGYTF. The CDR3 region has the DNA TGCGCCAGCAGAACCGGGACAGGGGGCGTACGTTATAACTATGGCTACACCTTC.

This clone was detected a few times. The chain uses TRBV9 and TRBJ1-6; 9 bases are a match to TRBD1. With V trimmed by 4 bases and J by 10 bases, 6 bases remained unmatched. Germline CDR1 and CDR2: SGDLS and YYNGEE. CDR3 length: 14 residues. This CDR3 reads CASSPEGQGSPLHF. The CDR3, as DNA: TGTGCCAGCAGCCCAGAGGGACAGGGATCACCCCTCCACTTT.

V gene TRBV4-3 combines with J gene TRBJ2-7; D uncertain. The germline CDR1 and CDR2 sequences are LGHNA and YSLEER. This CDR3 contains 13 residues. The V and J ends lost 0 bases and 6 bases respectively, with 9 bases between them. The CDR3 DNA sequence: TGCGCCAGCAGCCAAGATCGAAGAGCCGAGCAGTACTTC. Translating gives CASSQDRRAEQYF.

This chain connects TRBV28 to TRBJ1-2, with TRBD1 matching over 9 bases. Germline trimming cut 3 bases from V and 8 bases from J; bases unmatched to any gene: 4. The CDR3 runs to 13 residues. The germline V gene encodes CDR1 MDHEN and CDR2 SYDVKM. The CDR3 protein is CASSLDRGGGYTF. The DNA for the CDR3 is TGTGCCAGCAGTTTGGACAGGGGTGGGGGCTACACCTTC.

This clone was observed a handful of times. The chain couples TRBV30 to TRBJ1-2; D possibly corresponds to TRBD1 (5 bases). The V and J ends lost 4 bases and 8 bases respectively, with 20 bases between them. The CDR3 contains 14 residues. Per germline, CDR1 GTSNPN and CDR2 SVGIG (reference sequence). In nucleotides, the CDR3 is TGTGCCTGGAAGGGGAAGGATCCCGGACGGGGCTACACCTTC. Translating gives CAWKGKDPGRGYTF. The full variable domain, with the rest looked up from reference TRBV30 and TRBJ1-2, is SQTIHQWPATLVQPVGSPLSLECTVEGTSNPNLYWYRQAAGRGLQLLFYSVGIGQISSEVPQNLSASRPQDRQFILSSKKLLLSDSGFYLCAWKGKDPGRGYTFGSGTRLTVV.

This chain links TRBV9 with TRBJ2-2; TRBD1 agrees at 8 bases. With 0 bases clipped from V and 3 bases from J, the junction kept 4 bases outside the gene matches. The CDR3 extends over 16 amino acids. Germline assignment: CDR1 SGDLS and CDR2 YYNGEE. The CDR3 bases are TGTGCCAGCAGCGTAGGGCAGGGGGCCTACACCGGGGAGCTGTTTTTT. As protein: CASSVGQGAYTGELFF.